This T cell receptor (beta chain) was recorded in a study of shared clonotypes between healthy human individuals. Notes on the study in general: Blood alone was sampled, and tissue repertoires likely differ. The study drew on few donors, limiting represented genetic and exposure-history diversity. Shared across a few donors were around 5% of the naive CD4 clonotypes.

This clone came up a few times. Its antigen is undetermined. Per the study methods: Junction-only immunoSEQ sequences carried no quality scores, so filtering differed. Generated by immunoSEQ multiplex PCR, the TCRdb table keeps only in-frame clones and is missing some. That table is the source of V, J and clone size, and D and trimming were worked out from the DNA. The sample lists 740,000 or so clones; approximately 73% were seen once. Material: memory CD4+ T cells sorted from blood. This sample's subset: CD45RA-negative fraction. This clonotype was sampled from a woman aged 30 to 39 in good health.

The CDR3 reads CATSRVGGGPPEQFF. The CDR3 bases are TGTGCCACCAGCAGAGTGGGGGGAGGGCCTCCCGAGCAGTTCTTC. This chain connects TRBV15 to TRBJ2-1; TRBD2 matches at 7 bases. Germline V gives CDR1 LNHNV, CDR2 YYDKDF (reference sequence). This CDR3 region has 15 residues. V dropped 1 base and J dropped 10; count of bases not matched to a gene: 10.